Shown below are 19 T cell receptor beta chains from a single sample sequenced in a study of control samples from healthy donors and cancer patients. Generated by immunoSEQ multiplex PCR, the TCRdb table keeps only in-frame clones and is missing some. The table lists more than 50,000 clones, roughly 85% of them singletons. Sequenced: blood. The receptor source for this set is a man aged 35 to 55 in good health.

This clone was counted a single time. The gene calls are TRBV11-3 and TRBJ2-1; TRBD2 agrees at 12 bases. The CDR3 totals 15 residues. Germline V gives CDR1 SGHNT, CDR2 YENEEA. V lost 5 bases and J lost 4; bases outside the gene matches: 3. The CDR3 DNA is TGTGCCAGCAGCGTTCTAGCGGGAGGGTACAATGAGCAGTTCTTC. Protein product: CASSVLAGGYNEQFF.

The chain combines TRBV7-3 with TRBJ2-6; 7 bases map to TRBD1. Unmatched junction bases numbered 10, after V lost 5 bases and J lost 0 bases. The germline gives CDR1 SGHTA, CDR2 FQGTGA. The length of the CDR3 is 18 residues. The CDR3 sequence is CASSKRQGSISGANVLTF. CDR3 nucleotides: TGTGCCAGCAGCAAAAGACAGGGATCTATCTCTGGGGCCAACGTCCTGACTTTC.

The V gene is TRBV5-1, the J gene TRBJ2-2; 7 nucleotides align to TRBD1. J gave up 3 bases and V 2 bases, and 1 base lay outside the gene matches. The CDR3 has 14 residues. The germline V gene encodes CDR1 SGHRS and CDR2 YFSETQ. CDR3 bases: TGCGCCAGCAGCTTAACAGGGGACACCGGGGAGCTGTTTTTT. It yields the protein CASSLTGDTGELFF.

Only a few counts were recorded for this clone. The chain is built from TRBV7-9 and TRBJ2-1, with TRBD1 matching 8 bases. Germline assignment: CDR1 SEHNR and CDR2 FQNEAQ (reference sequence). The J segment lost 10 bases and the V segment lost 0 bases, leaving 5 bases of the junction unmatched. The CDR3 runs 14 residues. DNA for the CDR3: TGTGCCAGCAGCTTAGCCTCGACAGGGGAGGAGCAGTTCTTC. Translated: CASSLASTGEEQFF.

This clone occurred once. V gene TRBV4-3 combines with J gene TRBJ1-1, with D maybe TRBD1 (5 bases). Trimming left V 3 bases short and J 0 bases short, with 11 bases between. CDR1 and CDR2 from the germline V gene are LGHNA and YSLEER. The CDR3 is 15 amino acids. The CDR3 sequence: CASSQLTVMNTEAFF. In DNA, the CDR3 is TGCGCCAGCAGCCAGTTGACAGTTATGAACACTGAAGCTTTCTTT.

This chain connects TRBV18 to TRBJ1-4; D gene unclear. Trimming took 2 bases from V and 8 from J, leaving 15 bases between them. Germline lookup yields CDR1 KGHSH and CDR2 LQKENI. The length of the CDR3 is 15 residues. The CDR3, as DNA: TGTGCCAGCTCACCAGAGGAACGGACTGGGGAAAAACTGTTTTTT. Amino acid sequence: CASSPEERTGEKLFF.

The chain couples TRBV28 to TRBJ2-3; 9 positions agree with TRBD2. The V gene's germline CDR1 is MDHEN and CDR2 SYDVKM. There are 16 residues in the CDR3. The ends lost 2 bases at V and 2 bases at J; junction bases unmatched: 5. CDR3 loop: CASSLLAGGNTDTQYF. The CDR3 DNA is TGTGCCAGCAGTTTACTCGCGGGAGGGAACACAGATACGCAGTATTTT.

This chain joins TRBV10-3 and TRBJ1-6; 8 nucleotides agree with TRBD1. Germline CDR1 and CDR2: ENHRY and SYGVKD. The trim removed 0 bases at V and 6 bases at J, leaving 10 bases unmatched. There are 18 residues in the CDR3. The CDR3 DNA is TGTGCCATCAGTGAGTCGCGAGGCCCAGGGGGCATTAATTCACCCCTCCACTTT. It encodes CAISESRGPGGINSPLHF.

The chain is built from TRBV29-1 and TRBJ2-7, with D perhaps matching TRBD1 or TRBD2 (5 bases each). CDR1 is SQVTM and CDR2 is ANQGSEA in the germline V gene. The CDR3 has 14 residues. The V end lost 7 bases, the J end lost 1 base, and 17 bases lay between the germline ends. The CDR3 DNA is TGCAGCGCGATCCGGGACGTCTCTTCCTACGAGCAGTACTTC. Translated, it gives CSAIRDVSSYEQYF.

V gene TRBV7-7 combines with J gene TRBJ2-1, with TRBD2 identical over 13 bases. After removal of 5 bases from V and 4 bases from J, the junction contained 5 bases not matched to a gene. Germline CDR1 reads SSHAT; CDR2 reads FNYEAQ (reference sequence). This CDR3 contains 16 residues. CDR3 protein: CASSILAGGAYNEQFF. CDR3 DNA sequence: TGTGCCAGCAGCATACTAGCGGGGGGGGCTTACAATGAGCAGTTCTTC.

The chain uses TRBV20-1 and TRBJ1-2, with D hard to call. This CDR3 region has 13 residues. V was clipped by 3 bases and J by 1 base, with 9 bases between them. The germline V gene encodes CDR1 DFQATT and CDR2 SNEGSKA (reference sequence). The CDR3 nucleotides read TGCAGTGCTAGTGCCGTCCTTAACTATGGCTACACCTTC. As protein: CSASAVLNYGYTF.

This chain uses TRBV28 with TRBJ2-7; D is unclear. The germline V gene has CDR1 MDHEN and CDR2 SYDVKM. V lost 4 bases to trimming and J lost 2 bases, with 15 bases between them. The CDR3 totals 15 residues. CDR3 region: CASSSPPHQTYEQYF. Here the CDR3 DNA reads TGTGCCAGCAGTTCCCCCCCCCACCAGACCTACGAGCAGTACTTC.

The DNA for the CDR3 is TGTGCCAGTAGTAATTTACCGGGACACCAAAGCCCCGAGCAGTACTTC. The encoded protein is CASSNLPGHQSPEQYF. The chain employs TRBV19 and TRBJ2-7, with a weak D call TRBD1 (6 bases). Trimming pared 4 bases from V and 6 bases from J, leaving 22 bases between. The CDR3 spans 16 residues. Per the germline V gene, CDR1 is LNHDA and CDR2 is SQIVND (reference sequence).

The chain employs TRBV15 and TRBJ2-3; D tentatively reads TRBD1 or TRBD2 (5 bases each). From germline, CDR1 is LNHNV and CDR2 YYDKDF (reference sequence). The CDR3 loop spans 15 amino acids. V gave up 0 bases and J gave up 0 bases, with 7 bases separating them. The CDR3 nucleotides read TGTGCCACCAGCAGAGACGGGGACAGCACAGATACGCAGTATTTT. It yields the protein CATSRDGDSTDTQYF. Together with reference TRBV15 and TRBJ2-3, the CDR3 gives the full variable domain: DAMVIQNPRYQVTQFGKPVTLSCSQTLNHNVMYWYQQKSSQAPKLLFHYYDKDFNNEADTPDNFQSRRPNTSFCFLDIRSPGLGDTAMYLCATSRDGDSTDTQYFGPGTRLTVL.

The chain carries TRBV5-5 and TRBJ2-5, with a weak D call TRBD1 (5 bases). CDR3 length equals 14 residues. The V end was cut by 4 bases, the J end by 5 bases, with 15 bases between. In germline, CDR1 is SGHKS, CDR2 YYEKEE (reference sequence). The CDR3 is CASSLARASETQYF. For the CDR3, the DNA is TGTGCCAGCAGCCTGGCCAGGGCCTCGGAGACCCAGTACTTC.

V gene TRBV4-3 combines with J gene TRBJ2-2, with 12 nucleotides matching TRBD2. Trimming removed 0 bases from V and 6 bases from J; junction bases left unmatched: 2. This CDR3 has 16 residues. Per germline, CDR1 LGHNA and CDR2 YSLEER. The CDR3 DNA follows: TGCGCCAGCAGCCAAGATCCTAGCGGGGGGGCCGGGGAGCTGTTTTTT. Residues: CASSQDPSGGAGELFF.

The chain uses TRBV7-2 and TRBJ2-7; 9 bases align to TRBD1. Trimming at V came to 5 bases and at J to 6 bases, leaving 8 bases not matched to a gene. CDR1 is SGHTA, CDR2 FQGNSA, per germline. CDR3 size: 14 residues. CDR3 DNA: TGTGCCAGCAGCATTTTACGGACAGGGGTCGAGCAGTACTTC. Its translation is CASSILRTGVEQYF.

The gene calls are TRBV9 and TRBJ1-1; the D is unclear. V was trimmed by 4 bases and J by 1 base, leaving 11 bases between them. From germline, CDR1 is SGDLS and CDR2 YYNGEE. The CDR3 spans 14 residues. The chain's CDR3 is CASSLTTGNTEAFF. CDR3 nucleotide sequence: TGTGCCAGCAGCTTAACCACGGGGAACACTGAAGCTTTCTTT.

The V and J genes are TRBV9 and TRBJ1-2, with no clear D. The CDR3 is 15 residues long. V lost 0 bases and J lost 3, with 12 bases in between. Germline CDR1 and CDR2: SGDLS and YYNGEE. The CDR3 DNA sequence: TGTGCCAGCAGCGTAGCTCGGGGTTTAGACTATGGCTACACCTTC. Protein product: CASSVARGLDYGYTF.